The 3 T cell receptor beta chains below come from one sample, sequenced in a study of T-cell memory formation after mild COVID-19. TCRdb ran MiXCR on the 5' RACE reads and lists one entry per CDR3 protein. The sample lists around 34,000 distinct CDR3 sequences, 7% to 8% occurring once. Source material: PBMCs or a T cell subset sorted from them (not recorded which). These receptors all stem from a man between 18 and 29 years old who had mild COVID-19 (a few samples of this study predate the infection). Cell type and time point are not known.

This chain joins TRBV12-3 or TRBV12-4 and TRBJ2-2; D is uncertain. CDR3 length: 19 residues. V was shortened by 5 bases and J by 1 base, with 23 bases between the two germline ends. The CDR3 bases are TGTGCCAGCAGTCGAGGCCCCGTTTACACGGAACAGAACACCGGGGAGCTGTTTTTT. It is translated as CASSRGPVYTEQNTGELFF.

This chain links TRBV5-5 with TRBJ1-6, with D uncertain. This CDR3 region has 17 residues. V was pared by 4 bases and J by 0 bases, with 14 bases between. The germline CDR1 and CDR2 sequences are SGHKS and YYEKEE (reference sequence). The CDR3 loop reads CASSQRTGSSYNSPLHF. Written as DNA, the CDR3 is TGTGCCAGCAGCCAACGGACGGGGAGCTCCTATAATTCACCCCTCCACTTT.

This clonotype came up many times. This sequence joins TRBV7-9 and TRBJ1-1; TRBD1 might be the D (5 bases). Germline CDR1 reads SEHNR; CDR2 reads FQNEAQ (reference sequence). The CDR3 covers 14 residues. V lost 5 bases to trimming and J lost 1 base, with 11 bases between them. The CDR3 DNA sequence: TGTGCCAGCAGCATCCATGACAGGAACACTGAAGCTTTCTTT. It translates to CASSIHDRNTEAFF. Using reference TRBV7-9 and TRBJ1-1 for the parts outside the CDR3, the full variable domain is DTGVSQNPRHKITKRGQNVTFRCDPISEHNRLYWYRQTLGQGPEFLTYFQNEAQLEKSRLLSDRFSAERPKGSFSTLEIQRTEQGDSAMYLCASSIHDRNTEAFFGQGTRLTVV.